The 3 T cell receptor beta chains in this list originate from one sample, sequenced in a study of T-cell reconstitution after alpha-beta-depleted transplantation in children. Unique molecular identifiers were used in preparing the TCRbeta library. TCRdb itself ran the PCR reads through MiXCR, one entry per CDR3 protein. The sample holds about 610,000 distinct CDR3 sequences, roughly a tenth seen once. The source material was PBMCs from the stem cell graft donor, sampled from the stem cell graft. These receptors all come from a human donor who donated a stem cell graft to a child with acute myeloid leukemia.

This clonotype occurred a few times. One end of the junction varies from germline; a read error may be responsible. This chain uses TRBV20-1 with TRBJ1-1; 11 bases fit TRBD1. The CDR3 loop spans 16 amino acids. CDR1 and CDR2 from the germline V gene are DFQATT and SNEGSKA (reference sequence). CDR3: CSARDGTGGPNTEAFF. The CDR3 DNA sequence: TGCAGTGCGAGAGACGGGACAGGGGGTCCTAACACTGAAGCTTTCTTT.

The chain combines TRBV7-9 with TRBJ1-3; D not certain. Germline loops: CDR1 SEHNR, CDR2 FQNEAQ (reference sequence). V lost 7 bases, J lost 4 bases, and 8 bases lay in between. This CDR3 has 12 amino acids. CDR3 protein: CASKVGGNTIYF. As DNA, the CDR3 is TGTGCCAGCAAAGTGGGAGGAAACACCATATATTTT.

This clonotype turned up a few times. The rearrangement joins TRBV5-1 to TRBJ2-3; TRBD2 agrees at 8 bases. V shed 4 bases, J shed 2 bases, and the junction held 9 bases outside the gene matches. Germline CDR1 is SGHRS and CDR2 is YFSETQ. The CDR3 runs 16 residues. CDR3 loop: CASSILGSGNTDTQYF. In nucleotides, the CDR3 is TGCGCCAGCAGCATTCTTGGTAGCGGGAACACAGATACGCAGTATTTT.